The entry below gives a single T cell receptor beta chain sequence along with its context. The ends were cut back, 0 bases at V and 1 base at J, with 11 bases in the middle. The CDR3 is made up of 15 amino acids. The V gene's germline CDR1 is SGDLS and CDR2 YYNGEE. These data come from a study of T cell changes during pregnancy in multiple sclerosis. Here immunoSEQ multiplex PCR was the method, and the copy in TCRdb shows in-frame clones only, minus some. The sample has tens of thousands of clones, roughly 90% seen once. The source material was PBMCs (not recorded whether the cells were cultured). V usage is TRBV9 and J usage is TRBJ2-7, with D possibly TRBD2 on 5 matching bases. The source is a female donor with multiple sclerosis, enrolled in a pregnancy study. As DNA, the CDR3 is TGTGCCAGCAGCGTAGGGATAGGACTTTCCTACGAGCAGTACTTC. It yields the protein CASSVGIGLSYEQYF.